These 21 T cell receptor beta chains were sequenced from one sample in a study of T-cell reconstitution after alpha-beta-depleted transplantation in children. Unique molecular identifiers were used to barcode this TCRbeta library. One entry per CDR3 protein results from TCRdb running MiXCR on the PCR reads. In the table there are 140,000 or so distinct CDR3 sequences, 8.8% of which are singletons. The sample was PBMCs, mostly from graft donor cells, taken 180 days after TCRalphabeta/CD19-depleted stem cell transplant. The receptors here all came from a female patient under 10 years old who had a stem cell transplant for congenital amegakaryocytic thrombocytopenia, so the T cells may come from the graft donor.

This clonotype was seen a handful of times. The chain recombines TRBV20-1 with TRBJ1-1; D may be TRBD1 (5 bases). The CDR3 has 15 residues. In germline, CDR1 is DFQATT, CDR2 SNEGSKA (reference sequence). V was clipped by 0 bases and J by 4 bases, with 15 bases between them. DNA of the CDR3: TGCAGTGCTAGAGATCAGGGAACTGGTGGCACTGAAGCTTTCTTT. Translating gives CSARDQGTGGTEAFF.

This clonotype was seen many times. This chain connects TRBV10-3 to TRBJ2-7; D is perhaps TRBD2 (5 bases). Germline lookup yields CDR1 ENHRY and CDR2 SYGVKD. The V and J ends lost 3 bases and 6 bases respectively, with 12 bases between them. CDR3 length: 13 amino acids. CDR3 nucleotides: TGTGCCATCAGTGACGGGGTACGGATCGAGCAGTACTTC. This encodes CAISDGVRIEQYF.

The V gene is TRBV5-1, the J gene TRBJ1-3; no clear D. Germline-derived CDR1 and CDR2 are SGHRS and YFSETQ. Trimming took 2 bases from V and 0 from J, leaving 6 bases between them. The CDR3 is 14 residues long. The CDR3 DNA is TGCGCCAGCAGCTTAGGCCTCTCTGGAAACACCATATATTTT. Translated: CASSLGLSGNTIYF.

Many counts were recorded for this clonotype. V is TRBV20-1 and J is TRBJ2-4; 12 bases agree with TRBD2. CDR3 length: 18 amino acids. Germline lookup yields CDR1 DFQATT and CDR2 SNEGSKA (reference sequence). V was clipped by 3 bases and J by 2 bases; unmatched bases: 11. CDR3 coding DNA: TGCAGTGCTAGTCTCGGACTAGCGGGACATTGGACCAAAAACATTCAGTACTTC. This gives the protein CSASLGLAGHWTKNIQYF.

This clonotype rates as large (0.1 to 1%). The V and J genes are TRBV12-3 or TRBV12-4 and TRBJ1-2, with D hard to call. Trimming removed 7 bases at V and 6 bases at J, with 18 bases between. The CDR3 contains 14 residues. In DNA form, the CDR3 reads TGTGCCAGCACCCCCCAGGAGTCGTCGGATGGCTACACCTTC. This codes for CASTPQESSDGYTF.

This rearrangement joins TRBV5-1 to TRBJ1-4; D is uncertain. Germline CDR1 reads SGHRS; CDR2 reads YFSETQ. The germline V and J ends were trimmed by 5 bases and 6 bases, with 11 bases remaining between them. This CDR3 has 13 residues. This CDR3 is CASRKVGDEKLFF. CDR3 nucleotide sequence: TGCGCCAGCAGGAAAGTTGGGGATGAAAAACTGTTTTTT.

The CDR3 DNA sequence: TGTGCCAGCAGCCAACGCGGCAATGAGCAGTTCTTC. This encodes CASSQRGNEQFF. The V and J genes are TRBV12-3 or TRBV12-4 and TRBJ2-1; D remains ambiguous. Between the trimmed V and J ends, which lost 6 bases and 6 bases, there was a span of 9 bases. This CDR3 is built from 12 residues.

V usage is TRBV12-3 or TRBV12-4 and J usage is TRBJ1-2, with D possibly matching TRBD1 (5 bases). Trimming pared 3 bases from V and 5 bases from J, leaving 10 bases between. The length of the CDR3 is 13 residues. The CDR3 nucleotides read TGTGCCAGCAGTTTCGTGACAGATTATGGCTACACCTTC. This codes for CASSFVTDYGYTF.

This clonotype occurred a few times. The V gene is TRBV3-1, the J gene TRBJ1-2, with a tentative D call TRBD1 (5 bases). Germline values: CDR1 LGHDT, CDR2 YNNKEL (reference sequence). The V and J ends lost 5 bases and 4 bases respectively, with 11 bases between them. The CDR3 sequence is 13 residues long. The CDR3 protein is CASSKRGSYGYTF. The CDR3 DNA sequence: TGTGCCAGCAGCAAACGGGGGAGCTATGGCTACACCTTC.

This clonotype was found many times. The V call is TRBV10-3, the J call TRBJ2-2, with TRBD1 identical over 7 bases. This CDR3 is 12 amino acids long. Looked up from germline, CDR1 is ENHRY and CDR2 is SYGVKD. V lost 5 bases, J lost 6 bases, and 0 bases stayed unmatched. The CDR3 nucleotides are TGTGCCATCAGTACAGGGGCCGGGGAGCTGTTTTTT. It codes for CAISTGAGELFF.

This clonotype was seen many times. The rearrangement uses TRBV10-3 and TRBJ2-5, with no clear D. Trimming pared 2 bases from V and 1 base from J, leaving 5 bases between. Germline CDR1 is ENHRY and CDR2 is SYGVKD. This CDR3 has 13 residues. The CDR3 nucleotides read TGTGCCATCAGTGAGCCGATCCAAGAGACCCAGTACTTC. It codes for CAISEPIQETQYF.

V is TRBV19 and J is TRBJ1-5; perhaps TRBD1 as D (5 bases). Per germline, CDR1 LNHDA and CDR2 SQIVND (reference sequence). Trimming left V 9 bases short and J 7 bases short, with 19 bases between. The CDR3 sequence is 14 residues long. The CDR3 loop reads CASSLRPRGQPQHF. The CDR3 DNA sequence: TGTGCCAGCAGCCTGCGGCCAAGGGGCCAGCCCCAGCATTTT.

This clonotype was detected only a few times. The gene calls are TRBV20-1 and TRBJ2-1; D uncertain. The V gene lost 6 bases and the J gene lost 6 bases, with 15 bases spanning the gap. Germline V gives CDR1 DFQATT, CDR2 SNEGSKA (reference sequence). The CDR3 consists of 13 residues. CDR3 amino acids: CSALVMSGNEQFF. The CDR3 DNA follows: TGCAGTGCCCTTGTCATGTCGGGCAATGAGCAGTTCTTC.

This clonotype has just a few counts. The chain links TRBV4-1 to TRBJ2-7, with D perhaps matching TRBD2 (6 bases). Germline-derived CDR1 and CDR2 are MGHRA and YSYEKL. CDR3 length: 15 amino acids. Trimming took off 1 base at V and 5 bases at J, with 15 bases between the two ends. CDR3 sequence (DNA): TGCGCCAGCAGCCAAGCCCCGGCTCGGGGGAACGAGCAGTACTTC. Its protein is CASSQAPARGNEQYF.

This clonotype was seen many times. V gene TRBV14 combines with J gene TRBJ2-2, with unresolved D. This CDR3 has 14 amino acids. Germline V gives CDR1 SGHDN, CDR2 FVKESK. V lost 0 bases and J lost 5, with 7 bases in between. The CDR3 here is CASSQDTFTGELFF. The CDR3 nucleotides read TGTGCCAGCAGCCAAGATACGTTTACCGGGGAGCTGTTTTTT. The variable domain in full, completed from reference TRBV14 and TRBJ2-2, reads EAGVTQFPSHSVIEKGQTVTLRCDPISGHDNLYWYRRVMGKEIKFLLHFVKESKQDESGMPNNRFLAERTGGTYSTLKVQPAELEDSGVYFCASSQDTFTGELFFGEGSRLTVL.

This clonotype was seen repeatedly, ten times or more. The chain is built from TRBV12-3 or TRBV12-4 and TRBJ2-1; 10 bases agree with TRBD2. This CDR3 has 14 residues. V lost 2 bases and J lost 7; bases outside the gene matches: 2. The CDR3 region is CASSLLAGVNEQFF. The CDR3 DNA reads TGTGCCAGCAGTTTACTAGCGGGAGTGAATGAGCAGTTCTTC.

In this sample, this clonotype turned up many times. The chain couples TRBV20-1 to TRBJ1-5; the match to TRBD1 covers 10 bases. Trimming at V came to 6 bases and at J to 4 bases, leaving 3 bases not matched to a gene. CDR1 DFQATT and CDR2 SNEGSKA come from the germline V gene (reference sequence). This CDR3 has 13 amino acids. CDR3 bases: TGCAGTGCCCTGGACAGGGGGAATCAGCCCCAGCATTTT. Amino acids: CSALDRGNQPQHF.

This clonotype has a count of ten or more. The rearrangement uses TRBV6-1 and TRBJ2-1; D may be TRBD2 (7 bases). Germline V gene data show CDR1 as MNHNS and CDR2 as SASEGT. Deletions cut 6 bases from V and 4 bases from J, with 16 bases between. CDR3 length equals 15 residues. CDR3 residues: CASREGGGKYNEQFF. CDR3 DNA sequence: TGTGCCAGCAGGGAGGGGGGGGGGAAATACAATGAGCAGTTCTTC.

This sequence joins TRBV12-3 or TRBV12-4 and TRBJ1-1, with a possible D match to TRBD1 (5 bases). CDR3 length equals 15 residues. V was pared by 1 base and J by 4 bases, with 13 bases between. This CDR3 is CASSLEAQQGTEAFF. The CDR3 bases are TGTGCCAGCAGTTTAGAAGCGCAGCAGGGCACTGAAGCTTTCTTT.

This clonotype was detected ten times or more. The CDR3 region has the DNA TGTGCCAGCAGCCTCGACACAGGGAAAGAGCGGAATCAGCCCCAGCATTTT. Amino acid sequence: CASSLDTGKERNQPQHF. J is TRBJ1-5 and V is TRBV12-3 or TRBV12-4; D might be TRBD1 (6 bases). This CDR3 spans 17 amino acids. Trimming left V 6 bases short and J 4 bases short, with 22 bases between.

The V gene is TRBV14, the J gene TRBJ2-2; no clear D. The V end was cut by 1 base, the J end by 3 bases, with 12 bases between. The length of the CDR3 is 16 residues. Germline-derived CDR1 and CDR2 are SGHDN and FVKESK. CDR3 loop: CASSQGVGTHTGELFF. The CDR3 nucleotides read TGTGCCAGCAGCCAAGGTGTCGGCACCCACACCGGGGAGCTGTTTTTT.